A selection of T cell receptor beta chains follows, all from one sample in a study of blood T cell repertoires in COVID-19. Generated by immunoSEQ multiplex PCR, the TCRdb table keeps only in-frame clones and is missing some. The table records roughly 220,000 clones, around three quarters of them present only once. Input material: peripheral blood. These receptors were collected from a woman aged 65 to 85 with acute or convalescent COVID-19. Both conserved end residues are part of each CDR3. D genes are given only for firm matches. Rows may omit the clone size; those that give it use once, few, many or a size class.

>TRBV10-3|TRBD1|TRBJ2-5|once
CAISPGQAYQETQYF
TGTGCCATCAGCCCGGGACAGGCGTACCAAGAGACCCAGTACTTC
>TRBV5-4|.|TRBJ2-1|.
CASSLSRASSYNEQFF
TGTGCCAGCAGCTTGTCGAGGGCCTCGTCCTACAATGAGCAGTTCTTC
>TRBV5-1|TRBD2|TRBJ2-7|.
CASSLTSGSYEQYF
TGCGCCAGCAGCTTGACTAGCGGGAGTTACGAGCAGTACTTC
>TRBV7-8|.|TRBJ2-1|.
CASSLNRVEQFF
TGTGCCAGCAGCCTCAACAGGGTTGAGCAGTTCTTC
>TRBV5-4|TRBD1|TRBJ2-3|.
CASSLPGTGETDTQYF
TGTGCCAGCAGCCTACCCGGGACAGGGGAGACAGATACGCAGTATTTT
>TRBV27|.|TRBJ2-3|.
CASSFSTHTDTQYF
TGTGCCAGCAGTTTTAGCACACACACAGATACGCAGTATTTT
>TRBV18|.|TRBJ2-5|.
CASSRQSQETQYF
TGTGCCAGCTCGCGACAGAGCCAAGAGACCCAGTACTTC
>TRBV9|TRBD2|TRBJ2-1|few
CASSSPQLASDEQFF
TGTGCCAGCAGCTCCCCCCAACTAGCGAGCGATGAGCAGTTCTTC
>TRBV3-1/TRBV3-2|TRBD2|TRBJ2-5|few
CASSQGAGAETQYF
TGTGCCAGCAGCCAAGGGGCGGGAGCTGAGACCCAGTACTTC
>TRBV28|.|TRBJ2-3|.
CASSLFAKSTDTQYF
TGTGCCAGCAGTTTATTCGCGAAGAGTACAGATACGCAGTATTTT
>TRBV6-1|.|TRBJ1-1|.
CASSESSGGRLEAFF
TGTGCCAGCAGTGAATCCTCAGGTGGGAGACTTGAAGCTTTCTTT
>TRBV5-1|.|TRBJ2-5|.
CASSFGRGTSTQYF
TGCGCCAGCAGCTTTGGACGGGGGACCTCGACCCAGTACTTC
>TRBV7-9|TRBD1|TRBJ1-3|.
CASSPVTGEANTIYF
TGTGCCAGCAGCCCGGTGACAGGGGAAGCAAACACCATATATTTT
>TRBV10-3|.|TRBJ1-1|.
CAISGGISGVNTEAFF
TGTGCCATCAGTGGGGGGATTTCGGGGGTGAACACTGAAGCTTTCTTT
>TRBV10-3|.|TRBJ2-6|.
CAINSQARSGANVLTF
TGTGCCATCAATTCACAGGCCCGCTCTGGGGCCAACGTCCTGACTTTC
>TRBV19|.|TRBJ1-2|.
CASSEQQANYGYTF
TGTGCCAGTAGTGAACAGCAAGCTAACTATGGCTACACCTTC
>TRBV6-5|TRBD1|TRBJ1-3|.
CASTPGQVGNTIYF
TGTGCCAGCACTCCGGGACAGGTTGGAAACACCATATATTTT
>TRBV5-6|.|TRBJ2-1|.
CASSLYSPNPYNEQFF
TGTGCCAGCAGCTTATACAGCCCCAATCCATACAATGAGCAGTTCTTC
>TRBV4-1|.|TRBJ2-1|few
CASSPRLDNEQFF
TGCGCCAGCAGCCCAAGACTGGACAATGAGCAGTTCTTC
>TRBV18|.|TRBJ2-2|once
CASNAAGQRNTGELFF
TGTGCCAGCAACGCGGCGGGACAGAGGAACACCGGGGAGCTGTTTTTT
>TRBV2|TRBD1|TRBJ1-2|.
CASRTQGAYGYTF
TGTGCCAGCAGGACACAGGGGGCGTATGGCTACACCTTC
>TRBV11-2|.|TRBJ2-4|once
CASSLDSQARNIQYF
TGTGCCAGCAGCTTAGATTCCCAGGCGAGAAACATTCAGTACTTC
>TRBV28|.|TRBJ1-1|.
CATRTANTEAFF
TGTGCCACAAGGACAGCGAACACTGAAGCTTTCTTT
>TRBV28|.|TRBJ2-7|.
CASRGGWTYEQYF
TGTGCCAGCAGGGGCGGGTGGACCTACGAGCAGTACTTC
>TRBV18|.|TRBJ1-5|.
CASSPTDRNQPQHF
TGTGCCAGCTCACCGACAGACCGCAATCAGCCCCAGCATTTT
>TRBV3-1/TRBV3-2|.|TRBJ1-2|.
CASSQGTGGYTF
TGTGCCAGCAGCCAAGGGACGGGGGGCTACACCTTC
>TRBV3-1/TRBV3-2|TRBD2|TRBJ2-7|.
CASSQGPSGGYEQYF
TGTGCCAGCAGCCAGGGGCCTAGCGGGGGATACGAGCAGTACTTC
>TRBV24-1|.|TRBJ2-1|few
CATSDLWQGEQFF
TGTGCCACCAGTGATTTGTGGCAGGGTGAACAGTTCTTC
>TRBV7-2|.|TRBJ1-5|.
CASSLETLRGPQHF
TGTGCCAGCAGCTTGGAGACGCTCCGGGGGCCCCAGCATTTT
>TRBV3-1/TRBV3-2|.|TRBJ2-7|.
CASSQLGPYEQYF
TGTGCCAGCAGCCAATTGGGCCCCTACGAGCAGTACTTC
>TRBV3-1/TRBV3-2|TRBD2|TRBJ2-3|.
CASSHGLAGRRTDTQYF
TGTGCCAGCAGTCACGGACTAGCGGGAAGGAGAACAGATACGCAGTATTTT
>TRBV3-1/TRBV3-2|.|TRBJ2-1|few
CASSPGTGAYNEQFF
TGTGCCAGCAGCCCCGGGACTGGCGCCTACAATGAGCAGTTCTTC
>TRBV11-2|.|TRBJ2-5|few
CASSFRGAETQYF
TGTGCCAGCAGCTTCAGGGGTGCGGAGACCCAGTACTTC
>TRBV2|TRBD1|TRBJ2-2|.
CASSKAPQGTGELFF
TGTGCCAGCAGTAAAGCCCCACAGGGGACCGGGGAGCTGTTTTTT
>TRBV11-3|.|TRBJ2-1|.
CASSRGNNEQFF
TGTGCCAGCAGCCGCGGGAACAATGAGCAGTTCTTC
>TRBV15|TRBD2|TRBJ2-5|.
CATSRGNLAGGPETQYF
TGTGCCACCAGCAGAGGAAACCTAGCGGGAGGGCCGGAGACCCAGTACTTC
>TRBV12-5|.|TRBJ2-2|once
CASGPYGELFF
TGTGCTAGTGGTCCCTACGGGGAGCTGTTTTTT
>TRBV19|TRBD1|TRBJ1-1|once
CASSQGVGTEAFF
TGTGCCAGTAGTCAGGGGGTGGGCACTGAAGCTTTCTTT
>TRBV7-2|.|TRBJ1-5|.
CASSLGQSSNQPQHF
TGTGCCAGCAGCTTAGGACAGTCGAGCAATCAGCCCCAGCATTTT
>TRBV19|.|TRBJ1-6|.
CASSIDRLSNSPLHF
TGTGCCAGTAGTATTGACAGGCTTTCAAATTCACCCCTCCACTTT
>TRBV10-3|.|TRBJ2-2|.
CAISEGIGRGGELFF
TGTGCCATCAGTGAAGGAATAGGACGGGGCGGGGAGCTGTTTTTT
>TRBV19|TRBD1|TRBJ2-5|.
CASTHGTDQETQYF
TGTGCCAGTACCCACGGGACAGACCAAGAGACCCAGTACTTC
>TRBV28|TRBD1|TRBJ1-6|few
CASSLGTGRNSPLHF
TGTGCCAGCAGTTTAGGGACAGGTCGTAATTCACCCCTCCACTTT
>TRBV24-1|TRBD1|TRBJ2-3|.
CATSDSGQITDTQYF
TGTGCCACCAGTGATTCGGGACAGATCACAGATACGCAGTATTTT
>TRBV11-2|.|TRBJ2-7|.
CASSSGIHEQYF
TGTGCCAGCAGCTCGGGGATTCACGAGCAGTACTTC
>TRBV21-1|.|TRBJ1-4|.
CASSKAGLGGEKLFF
TGTGCCAGCAGCAAAGCGGGGCTCGGGGGTGAAAAACTGTTTTTT
>TRBV6-5|.|TRBJ2-2|.
CASRTGANTGELFF
TGTGCCAGCAGGACGGGAGCGAACACCGGGGAGCTGTTTTTT
>TRBV6-2/TRBV6-3|TRBD1|TRBJ1-1|.
CASSLDRAGAFF
TGTGCCAGCAGTTTGGACAGGGCGGGAGCTTTCTTT
>TRBV7-8|TRBD1|TRBJ1-1|.
CASSLFRQGATNTEAFF
TGTGCCAGCAGCTTATTTAGACAGGGAGCAACGAACACTGAAGCTTTCTTT
>TRBV5-1|.|TRBJ1-5|.
CASSLGQSLNQPQHF
TGCGCCAGCAGCTTGGGACAGAGCCTTAATCAGCCCCAGCATTTT
>TRBV5-1|.|TRBJ1-5|.
CASSLEGEAQPQHF
TGCGCCAGCAGCTTGGAAGGCGAGGCACAGCCCCAGCATTTT
>TRBV12-5|TRBD1|TRBJ2-7|.
CASGMWDRVYEQYF
TGTGCTAGTGGTATGTGGGACAGGGTGTACGAGCAGTACTTC
>TRBV20-1|.|TRBJ2-7|.
CSASLGAYYEQYF
TGCAGTGCTAGTTTGGGCGCCTACTACGAGCAGTACTTC
>TRBV2|TRBD1|TRBJ1-2|.
CASSVPLGQVDGYTF
TGTGCCAGCAGTGTACCCCTGGGACAGGTTGATGGCTACACCTTC
>TRBV10-1|.|TRBJ2-3|.
CASRPGTRRTDTQYF
TGCGCCAGCAGACCCGGAACTAGGCGCACAGATACGCAGTATTTT